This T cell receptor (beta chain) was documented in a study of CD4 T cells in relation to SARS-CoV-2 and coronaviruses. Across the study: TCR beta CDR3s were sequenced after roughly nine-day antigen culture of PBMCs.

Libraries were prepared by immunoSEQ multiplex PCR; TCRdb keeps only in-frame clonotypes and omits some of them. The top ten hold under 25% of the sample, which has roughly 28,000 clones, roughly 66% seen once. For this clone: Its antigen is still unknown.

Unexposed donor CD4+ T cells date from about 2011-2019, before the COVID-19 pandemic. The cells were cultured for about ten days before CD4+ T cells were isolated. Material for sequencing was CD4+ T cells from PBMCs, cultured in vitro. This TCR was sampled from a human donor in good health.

Written as DNA, the CDR3 is TGTGCCAGCAGAGAGACAGGGCTCGGGGAGCTGTTTTTT. This codes for CASRETGLGELFF. The chain carries TRBV6-5 and TRBJ2-2; 7 nucleotides line up with TRBD1. CDR1 is MNHEY and CDR2 is SVGAGI in the germline V gene. CDR3 size: 13 residues. V trimming: 6 bases; J trimming: 7 bases; junction bases outside the gene matches: 5.